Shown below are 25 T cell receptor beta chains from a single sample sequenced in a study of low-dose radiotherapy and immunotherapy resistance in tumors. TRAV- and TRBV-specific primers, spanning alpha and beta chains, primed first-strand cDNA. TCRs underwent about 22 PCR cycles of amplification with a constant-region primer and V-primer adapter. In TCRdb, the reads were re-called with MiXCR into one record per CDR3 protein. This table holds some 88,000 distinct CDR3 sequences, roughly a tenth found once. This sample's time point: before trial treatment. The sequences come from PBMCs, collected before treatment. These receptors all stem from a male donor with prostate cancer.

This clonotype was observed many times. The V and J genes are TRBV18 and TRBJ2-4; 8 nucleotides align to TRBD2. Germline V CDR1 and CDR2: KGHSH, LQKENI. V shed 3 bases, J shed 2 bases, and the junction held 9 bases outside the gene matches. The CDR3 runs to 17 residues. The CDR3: CASSPRAAGDTKNIQYF. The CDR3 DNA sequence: TGTGCCAGCTCACCCCGGGCAGCGGGAGATACCAAAAACATTCAGTACTTC.

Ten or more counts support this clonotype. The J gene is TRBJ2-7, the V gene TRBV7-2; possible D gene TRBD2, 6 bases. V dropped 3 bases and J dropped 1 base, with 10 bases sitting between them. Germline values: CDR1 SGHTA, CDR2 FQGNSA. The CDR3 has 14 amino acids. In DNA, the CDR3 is TGTGCCAGCAGCTTCGGGGGAAGATCCTACGAGCAGTACTTC. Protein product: CASSFGGRSYEQYF.

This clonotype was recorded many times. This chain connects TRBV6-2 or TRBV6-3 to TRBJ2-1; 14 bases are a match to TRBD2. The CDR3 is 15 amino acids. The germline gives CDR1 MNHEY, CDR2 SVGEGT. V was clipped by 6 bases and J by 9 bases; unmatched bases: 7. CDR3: CASRPGLAGVGEQFF. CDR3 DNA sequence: TGTGCCAGCAGACCGGGACTAGCGGGAGTAGGTGAGCAGTTCTTC.

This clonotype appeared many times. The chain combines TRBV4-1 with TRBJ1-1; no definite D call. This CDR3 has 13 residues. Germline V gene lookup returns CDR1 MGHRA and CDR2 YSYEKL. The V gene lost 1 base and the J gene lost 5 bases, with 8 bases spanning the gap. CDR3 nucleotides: TGCGCCAGCAGCCAAGGTCCCGGGACTGAAGCTTTCTTT. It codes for CASSQGPGTEAFF.

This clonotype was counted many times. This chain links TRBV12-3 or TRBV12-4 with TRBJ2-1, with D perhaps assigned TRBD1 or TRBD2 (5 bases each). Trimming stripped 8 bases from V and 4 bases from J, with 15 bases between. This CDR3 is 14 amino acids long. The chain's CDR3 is CASSAGTEYNEQFF. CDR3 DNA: TGTGCCAGCTCCGCCGGGACGGAATACAATGAGCAGTTCTTC.

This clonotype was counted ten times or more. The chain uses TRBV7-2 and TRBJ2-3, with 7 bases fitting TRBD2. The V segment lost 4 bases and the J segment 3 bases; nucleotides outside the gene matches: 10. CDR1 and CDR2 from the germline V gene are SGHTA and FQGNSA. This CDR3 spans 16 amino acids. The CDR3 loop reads CASSSLGLAGTDTQYF. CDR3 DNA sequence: TGTGCCAGCAGCTCGTTGGGGTTAGCGGGTACAGATACGCAGTATTTT.

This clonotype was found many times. The DNA for the CDR3 is TGTGCCATCAGTGTCGGGAGCGGGAGCGGGTCCGGGGAGCTGTTTTTT. Its translation is CAISVGSGSGSGELFF. The J gene is TRBJ2-2, the V gene TRBV10-3; TRBD2 matches at 8 bases. Trimming at V came to 4 bases and at J to 6 bases, leaving 10 bases not matched to a gene. The germline CDR1 and CDR2 sequences are ENHRY and SYGVKD. The CDR3 extends over 16 amino acids.

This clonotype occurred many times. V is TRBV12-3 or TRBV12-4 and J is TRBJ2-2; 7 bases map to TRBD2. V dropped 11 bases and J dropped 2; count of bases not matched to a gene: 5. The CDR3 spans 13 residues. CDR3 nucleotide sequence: TGTGCCGGGGTAGCGGGCAACACCGGGGAGCTGTTTTTT. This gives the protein CAGVAGNTGELFF.

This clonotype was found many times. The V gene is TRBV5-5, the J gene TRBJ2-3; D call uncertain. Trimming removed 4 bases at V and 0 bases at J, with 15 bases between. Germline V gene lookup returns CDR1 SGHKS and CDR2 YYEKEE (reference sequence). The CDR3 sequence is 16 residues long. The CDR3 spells CASSHLGTPSTDTQYF. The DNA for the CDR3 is TGTGCCAGCAGCCATCTAGGAACGCCTAGCACAGATACGCAGTATTTT.

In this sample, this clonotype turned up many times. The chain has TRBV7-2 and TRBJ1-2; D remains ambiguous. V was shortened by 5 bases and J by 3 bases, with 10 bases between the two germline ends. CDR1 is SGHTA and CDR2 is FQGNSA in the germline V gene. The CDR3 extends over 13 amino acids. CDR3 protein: CASSRGDDYGYTF. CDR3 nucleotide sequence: TGTGCCAGCAGCCGCGGGGATGACTATGGCTACACCTTC.

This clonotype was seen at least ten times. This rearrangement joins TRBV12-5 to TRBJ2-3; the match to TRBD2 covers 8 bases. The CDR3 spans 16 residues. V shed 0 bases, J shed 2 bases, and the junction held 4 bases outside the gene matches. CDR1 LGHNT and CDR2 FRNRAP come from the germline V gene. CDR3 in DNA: TGTGCTAGTGGTTTGGTCCTAGCGGGTTACACAGATACGCAGTATTTT. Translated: CASGLVLAGYTDTQYF.

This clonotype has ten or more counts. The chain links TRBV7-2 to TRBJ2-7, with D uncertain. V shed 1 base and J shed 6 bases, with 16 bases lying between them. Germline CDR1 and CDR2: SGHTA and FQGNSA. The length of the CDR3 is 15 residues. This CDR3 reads CASSLEWGSSSEQYF. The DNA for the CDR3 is TGTGCCAGCAGCTTAGAATGGGGTAGCTCAAGCGAGCAGTACTTC.

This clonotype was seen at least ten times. The CDR3 spells CASSLFGQQLNQPQHF. In DNA, the CDR3 is TGTGCCAGCAGTTTATTCGGACAACAACTCAATCAGCCCCAGCATTTT. The J gene is TRBJ1-5, the V gene TRBV28; possible D gene TRBD1, 5 bases. Germline V gives CDR1 MDHEN, CDR2 SYDVKM. With 1 base removed from V and 3 bases from J, the gap between germline ends came to 13 bases. This CDR3 spans 16 amino acids.

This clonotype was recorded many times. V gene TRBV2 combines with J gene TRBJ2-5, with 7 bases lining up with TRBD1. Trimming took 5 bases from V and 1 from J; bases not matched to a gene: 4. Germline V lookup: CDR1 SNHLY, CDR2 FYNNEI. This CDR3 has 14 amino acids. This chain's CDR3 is CASSPDRLQETQYF. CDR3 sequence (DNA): TGTGCCAGCAGTCCGGACAGGCTCCAAGAGACCCAGTACTTC.

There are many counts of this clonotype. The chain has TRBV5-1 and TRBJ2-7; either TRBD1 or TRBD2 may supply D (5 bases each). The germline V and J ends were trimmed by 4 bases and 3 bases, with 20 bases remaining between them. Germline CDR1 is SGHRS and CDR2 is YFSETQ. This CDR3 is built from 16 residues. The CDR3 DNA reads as TGCGCCAGCAGCCCGCTTGTTGGGGGTCGAGGCTACGAGCAGTACTTC. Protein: CASSPLVGGRGYEQYF. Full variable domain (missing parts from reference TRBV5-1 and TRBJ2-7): KAGVTQTPRYLIKTRGQQVTLSCSPISGHRSVSWYQQTPGQGLQFLFEYFSETQRNKGNFPGRFSGRQFSNSRSEMNVSTLELGDSALYLCASSPLVGGRGYEQYFGPGTRLTVT.

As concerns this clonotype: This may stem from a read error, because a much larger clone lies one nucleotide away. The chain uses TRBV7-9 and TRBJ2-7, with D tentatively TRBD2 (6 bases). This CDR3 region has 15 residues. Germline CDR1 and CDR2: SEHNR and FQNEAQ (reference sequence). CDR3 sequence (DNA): TGTGCCAGCAGCTTTGGGCGGGATTTATTCTACGAGAAGTACTTC. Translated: CASSFGRDLFYEKYF.

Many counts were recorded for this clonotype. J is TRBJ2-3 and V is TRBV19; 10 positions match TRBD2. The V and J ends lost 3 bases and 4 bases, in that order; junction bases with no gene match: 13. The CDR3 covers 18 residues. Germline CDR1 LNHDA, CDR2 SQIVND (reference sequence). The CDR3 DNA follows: TGTGCCAGTAGTATTTCGGGTCCGGCTAGCGGGAGCGCAGATACGCAGTATTTT. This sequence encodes CASSISGPASGSADTQYF.

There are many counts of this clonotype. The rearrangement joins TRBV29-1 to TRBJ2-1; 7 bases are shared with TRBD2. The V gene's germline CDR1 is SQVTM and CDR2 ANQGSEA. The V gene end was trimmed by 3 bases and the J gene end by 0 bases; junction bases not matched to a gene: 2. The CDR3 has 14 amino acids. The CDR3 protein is CSVEGGSSYNEQFF. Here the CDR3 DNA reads TGCAGCGTTGAGGGCGGGAGCTCCTACAATGAGCAGTTCTTC.

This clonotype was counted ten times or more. The CDR3 region has the DNA TGTGCCAGCTCACCAAATGGACAGAGCACCGGGGAGCTGTTTTTT. It codes for CASSPNGQSTGELFF. V and J are TRBV18 and TRBJ2-2; D possibly corresponds to TRBD1 (6 bases). CDR3 length: 15 residues. The ends were cut back, 2 bases at V and 4 bases at J, with 11 bases in the middle. Germline CDR1 KGHSH, CDR2 LQKENI.

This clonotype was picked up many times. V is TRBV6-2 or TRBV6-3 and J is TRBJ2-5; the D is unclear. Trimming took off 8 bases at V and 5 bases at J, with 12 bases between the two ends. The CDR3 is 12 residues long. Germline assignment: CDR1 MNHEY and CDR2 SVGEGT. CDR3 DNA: TGTGCCAGCCGTCGCACAACTGAGACCCAGTACTTC. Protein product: CASRRTTETQYF.

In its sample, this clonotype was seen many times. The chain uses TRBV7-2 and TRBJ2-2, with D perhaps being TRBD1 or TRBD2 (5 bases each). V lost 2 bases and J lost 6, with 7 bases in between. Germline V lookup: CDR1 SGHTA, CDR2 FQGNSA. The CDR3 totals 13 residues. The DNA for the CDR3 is TGTGCCAGCAGCTTATCGGGACCCGGGGAGCTGTTTTTT. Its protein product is CASSLSGPGELFF.

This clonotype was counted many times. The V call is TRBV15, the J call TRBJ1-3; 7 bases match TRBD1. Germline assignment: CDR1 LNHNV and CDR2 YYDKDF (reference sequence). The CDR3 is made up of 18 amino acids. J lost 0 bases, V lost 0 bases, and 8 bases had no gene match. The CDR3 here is CATSRDYRQGVSGNTIYF. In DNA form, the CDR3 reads TGTGCCACCAGCAGAGATTATCGCCAGGGGGTCTCTGGAAACACCATATATTTT. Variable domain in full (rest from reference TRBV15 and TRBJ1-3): DAMVIQNPRYQVTQFGKPVTLSCSQTLNHNVMYWYQQKSSQAPKLLFHYYDKDFNNEADTPDNFQSRRPNTSFCFLDIRSPGLGDTAMYLCATSRDYRQGVSGNTIYFGEGSWLTVV.

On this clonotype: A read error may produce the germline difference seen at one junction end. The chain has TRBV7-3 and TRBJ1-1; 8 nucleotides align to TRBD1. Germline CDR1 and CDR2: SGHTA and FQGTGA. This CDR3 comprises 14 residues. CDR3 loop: CASSSQGANAEAFF. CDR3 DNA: TGTGCCAGCAGCTCCCAGGGGGCGAACGCTGAAGCTTTCTTT.

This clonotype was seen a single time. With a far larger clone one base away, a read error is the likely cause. This CDR3 is CTSSPGTSGTDTQYF. As DNA, the CDR3 is TGTACCAGCAGTCCCGGGACTAGCGGGACAGATACGCAGTATTTT. The chain links TRBV6-5 to TRBJ2-3; 12 bases map to TRBD2. From germline, CDR1 is MNHEY and CDR2 SVGAGI. The CDR3 loop spans 15 amino acids.

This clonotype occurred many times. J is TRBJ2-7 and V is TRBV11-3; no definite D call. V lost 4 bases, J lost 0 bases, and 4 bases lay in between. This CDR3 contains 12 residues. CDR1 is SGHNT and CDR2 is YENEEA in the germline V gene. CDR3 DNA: TGTGCCAGCAGCTACGTCTCCTACGAGCAGTACTTC. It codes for CASSYVSYEQYF.